Sequencing of this T cell receptor beta chain was carried out in a study of cytomegalovirus exposure and HLA in healthy donors. The study's findings and limits: Cytomegalovirus association was assigned to over 150 TCR beta chains.

The PCR made use of 60 Vbeta and 13 Jbeta primers. TCRdb's table, derived via immunoSEQ multiplex PCR, lists solely in-frame clones and lacks some. The sample has some 110,000 clones, 65% to 90% seen once; the top ten hold about 6.9%. A note on this clone: Its matching antigen is unknown.

The receptor comes from a man aged 25 to 40 in good health and CMV-seropositive. The sequenced sample was PBMCs.

CDR3 bases: TGTGCCAGCAGCCTGGGACAGCTCTACGAGCAGTACTTC. This gives the protein CASSLGQLYEQYF. The chain uses TRBV5-4 and TRBJ2-7, with TRBD1 matching over 7 bases. V was clipped by 4 bases and J by 3 bases; unmatched bases: 4. The germline V gene has CDR1 SGHNT and CDR2 YYREEE (reference sequence). The length of the CDR3 is 13 residues.